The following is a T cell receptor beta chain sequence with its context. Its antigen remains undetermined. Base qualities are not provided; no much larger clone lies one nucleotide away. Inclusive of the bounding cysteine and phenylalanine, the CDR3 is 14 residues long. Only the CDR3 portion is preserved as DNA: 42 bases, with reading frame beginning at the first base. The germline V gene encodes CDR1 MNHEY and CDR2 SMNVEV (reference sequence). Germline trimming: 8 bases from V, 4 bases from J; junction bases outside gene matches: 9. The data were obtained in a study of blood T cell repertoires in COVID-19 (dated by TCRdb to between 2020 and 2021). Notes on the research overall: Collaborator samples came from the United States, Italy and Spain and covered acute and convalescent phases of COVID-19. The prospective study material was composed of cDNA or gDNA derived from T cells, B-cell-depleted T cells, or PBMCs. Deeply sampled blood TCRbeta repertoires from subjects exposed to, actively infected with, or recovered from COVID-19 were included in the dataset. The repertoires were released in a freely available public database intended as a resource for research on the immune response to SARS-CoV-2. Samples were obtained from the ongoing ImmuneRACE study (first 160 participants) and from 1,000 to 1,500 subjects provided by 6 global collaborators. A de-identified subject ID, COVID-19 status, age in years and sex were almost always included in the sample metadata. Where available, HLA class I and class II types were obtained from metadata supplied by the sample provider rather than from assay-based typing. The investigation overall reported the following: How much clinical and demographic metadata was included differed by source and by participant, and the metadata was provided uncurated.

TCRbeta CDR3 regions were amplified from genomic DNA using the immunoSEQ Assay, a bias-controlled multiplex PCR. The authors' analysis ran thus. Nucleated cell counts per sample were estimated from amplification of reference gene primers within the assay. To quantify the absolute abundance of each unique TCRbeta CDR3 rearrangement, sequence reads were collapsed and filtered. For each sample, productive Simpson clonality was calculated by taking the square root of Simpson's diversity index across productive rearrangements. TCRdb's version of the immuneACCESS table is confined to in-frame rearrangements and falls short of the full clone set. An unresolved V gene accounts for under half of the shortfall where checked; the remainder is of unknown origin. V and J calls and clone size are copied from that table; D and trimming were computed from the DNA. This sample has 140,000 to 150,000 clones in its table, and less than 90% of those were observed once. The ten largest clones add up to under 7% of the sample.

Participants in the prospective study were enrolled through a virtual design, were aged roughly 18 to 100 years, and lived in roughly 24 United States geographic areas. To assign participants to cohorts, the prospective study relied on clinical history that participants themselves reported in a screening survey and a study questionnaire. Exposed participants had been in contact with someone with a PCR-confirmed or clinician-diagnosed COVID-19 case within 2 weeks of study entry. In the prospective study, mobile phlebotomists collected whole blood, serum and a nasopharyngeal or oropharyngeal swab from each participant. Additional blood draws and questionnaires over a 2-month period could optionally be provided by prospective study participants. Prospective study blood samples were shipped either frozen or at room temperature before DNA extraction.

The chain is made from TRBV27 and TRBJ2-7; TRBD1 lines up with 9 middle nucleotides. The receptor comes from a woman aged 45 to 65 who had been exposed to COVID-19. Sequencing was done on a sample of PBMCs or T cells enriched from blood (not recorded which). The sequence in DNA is TGTGCCAGCGGATCGGACAGGGGTTGGTACGAGCAGTACTTC. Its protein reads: CASGSDRGWYEQYF.